A selection of T cell receptor beta chains follows, all from one sample in a study of T cells in Graves' hyperthyroidism and ophthalmopathy. A single record per CDR3 protein comes from TCRdb applying MiXCR to the multiplex PCR reads. The profile shows 700,000 or so distinct CDR3 sequences, about 15% of them singletons. The sequenced sample was blood. The receptor set was obtained from a man between 18 and 35 years old with Graves' hyperthyroidism. CDR3s include the opening cysteine and the closing phenylalanine or tryptophan. The D gene is left open where the match is weak. Only part of the rows carry a size: once, few, many, or a class if the clone is expanded.

V,D,J,size,length,CDR3,DNA
TRBV10-1,.,TRBJ1-3,many,19,CASSESMAAERASGNTIYF,TGCGCCAGCAGTGAGTCGATGGCGGCTGAACGGGCCTCTGGAAACACCATATATTTT
TRBV5-1,.,TRBJ2-1,.,14,CASSLASGHNEQFF,TGCGCCAGCAGCTTGGCCAGCGGGCACAATGAGCAGTTCTTC
TRBV12-3/TRBV12-4,.,TRBJ2-4,many,14,CASSFGMAKNIQYF,TGTGCCAGCAGTTTCGGGATGGCCAAAAACATTCAGTACTTC
TRBV29-1,.,TRBJ1-1,.,13,CSVEHSLNTEAFF,TGCAGCGTGGAGCACAGTTTGAACACTGAAGCTTTCTTT
TRBV11-2,.,TRBJ2-6,few,16,CASSFIRGAGANVLTF,TGTGCCAGCAGCTTCATAAGGGGCGCTGGGGCCAACGTCCTGACTTTC
TRBV12-3/TRBV12-4,TRBD2,TRBJ2-1,many,12,CASSRSGTEQFF,TGTGCCAGCAGCCGTAGCGGGACTGAGCAGTTCTTC
TRBV24-1,.,TRBJ1-2,few,13,CATSPAGAEIYTF,TGTGCCACCAGTCCCGCAGGGGCGGAGATCTACACCTTC
TRBV7-9,.,TRBJ2-2,many,13,CASSFENTGELFF,TGTGCCAGCAGCTTCGAGAACACCGGGGAGCTGTTTTTT
TRBV5-4,.,TRBJ2-3,few,13,CASSPPGGGTQYF,TGTGCCAGCAGCCCACCTGGGGGCGGCACGCAGTATTTT
TRBV7-3,TRBD2,TRBJ2-1,few,17,CASSLTRTSGSKDEQFF,TGTGCCAGCAGCTTAACCCGGACTAGCGGGAGTAAGGATGAGCAGTTCTTC
TRBV20-1,.,TRBJ2-7,few,13,CSARETWGAEQYF,TGCAGTGCTAGAGAGACCTGGGGCGCCGAGCAGTACTTC
TRBV6-1,TRBD1,TRBJ2-1,many,13,CASSSGTGIEQFF,TGTGCCAGCAGCTCGGGGACAGGAATTGAGCAGTTCTTC
TRBV12-3/TRBV12-4,TRBD1,TRBJ2-7,many,13,CASSPTGALEQYF,TGTGCCAGCAGTCCGACAGGGGCCTTGGAGCAGTACTTC
TRBV6-1,TRBD1,TRBJ1-6,few,17,CASRTLDRGFSNSPLHF,TGTGCCAGCAGGACGTTGGACAGGGGGTTCAGTAATTCACCCCTCCACTTT
TRBV6-1,.,TRBJ2-1,few,13,CASRGTSGNEQFF,TGTGCCAGCCGTGGTACAAGTGGAAATGAGCAGTTCTTC
TRBV20-1,.,TRBJ1-4,.,14,CSALLGTTNEKLFF,TGCAGTGCCCTATTGGGGACAACTAATGAAAAACTGTTTTTT
TRBV20-1,.,TRBJ1-1,many,13,CSARERRWTEAFF,TGCAGTGCCCGAGAGAGGCGGTGGACTGAAGCTTTCTTT
TRBV2,TRBD1,TRBJ2-5,many,15,CASSTGTGGRETQYF,TGTGCCAGCAGTACCGGGACAGGGGGCCGGGAGACCCAGTACTTC
TRBV15,.,TRBJ2-5,many,13,CAATSRNQETQYF,TGTGCCGCGACTTCCAGGAACCAAGAGACCCAGTACTTC
TRBV30,.,TRBJ2-3,.,13,CAWSVNGRNTQYF,TGTGCCTGGAGTGTAAACGGGCGGAATACGCAGTATTTT
TRBV9,.,TRBJ2-2,.,13,CASSVDGIGELFF,TGTGCCAGCAGCGTAGATGGAATCGGGGAGCTGTTTTTT
TRBV7-3,.,TRBJ1-5,.,14,CASSLKGEGQPQHF,TGTGCCAGCAGCTTAAAAGGGGAAGGACAGCCCCAGCATTTT
TRBV5-5,.,TRBJ1-3,.,15,CASSSRGISGNTIYF,TGTGCCAGCAGCTCACGAGGGATCTCTGGAAACACCATATATTTT
TRBV7-9,.,TRBJ2-6,.,13,CASSSRGANVLTF,TGTGCCAGCAGCTCCCGCGGGGCCAACGTCCTGACTTTC
TRBV11-2,.,TRBJ2-4,.,16,CASSLPAQLAKNIQYF,TGTGCCAGCAGCCTCCCCGCCCAACTAGCCAAAAACATTCAGTACTTC
TRBV29-1,.,TRBJ1-2,.,12,CSAAGLDGGYTF,TGCAGCGCCGCGGGCCTAGATGGTGGCTACACCTTC
TRBV4-1,.,TRBJ1-5,.,19,CASSQGRIGAGVGNQPQHF,TGCGCCAGCAGCCAAGGTCGGATCGGGGCAGGGGTTGGCAATCAGCCCCAGCATTTT
TRBV7-2,.,TRBJ2-5,.,13,CASSWGSRETQYF,TGTGCCAGCAGCTGGGGTAGCAGGGAGACCCAGTACTTC
TRBV3-1,.,TRBJ1-1,many,15,CASSQALRGNTEAFF,TGTGCCAGCAGCCAGGCGCTAAGGGGGAACACTGAAGCTTTCTTT
TRBV10-3,TRBD2,TRBJ2-3,.,16,CAIGSGGRSGTDTQYF,TGTGCCATCGGATCGGGCGGGAGAAGTGGTACAGATACGCAGTATTTT
TRBV4-2,.,TRBJ1-1,few,13,CASSQPGHFKAFF,TGTGCCAGCAGCCAACCCGGACATTTTAAAGCTTTCTTT
TRBV20-1,TRBD1,TRBJ2-7,.,13,CSASRQGAYEQYF,TGCAGTGCTAGTCGACAGGGGGCCTACGAGCAGTACTTC
TRBV3-1,.,TRBJ2-7,.,13,CASSQPPSYEQYF,TGTGCCAGCAGCCAACCTCCATCCTACGAGCAGTACTTC
TRBV3-1,.,TRBJ2-5,many,15,CASSHEGTTQETQYF,TGTGCCAGCAGCCACGAGGGGACAACCCAAGAGACCCAGTACTTC
TRBV9,.,TRBJ2-7,many,16,CASSVGVGRGNYEQYF,TGTGCCAGCAGCGTAGGGGTTGGGAGAGGAAACTACGAGCAGTACTTC
TRBV28,TRBD2,TRBJ2-7,many,14,CASSSLARSYEQYF,TGTGCCAGCAGTTCACTAGCGAGGTCCTACGAGCAGTACTTC